This TCR beta chain was recovered during a study of cytomegalovirus exposure and HLA in healthy donors. Study in general: Tens of millions of unique TCRs from HLA-typed donors were held in an early release of data. Findings of the study overall: Within an earlier analysis, most TCR beta V segments proved productive either about 90% or about 30% of the time. The study recorded 150 to 200 TCR beta chains that were cytomegalovirus-associated. The authors reported that TCR beta sequences could predict HLA-A and HLA-B alleles. These predictions were accurate for most subjects in the first cohort.

CDR1 is LGHNA and CDR2 is YSLEER in the germline V gene. The V and J ends lost 1 base and 4 bases respectively, with 13 bases between them. The CDR3 consists of 16 residues. To note about this clone: The antigen is undetermined. This specimen includes other DNA sequences encoding the same CDR3.

Both 60 Vbeta primers and 13 Jbeta primers went into the PCR. Assay used: immunoSEQ multiplex PCR; TCRdb lists only in-frame clones, some missing. This table has 200,000 or so clones, about 84% appearing once. Sample: PBMCs. The receptor was isolated from a human donor in good health. The chain joins TRBV4-3 to TRBJ2-2, with a tentative D call TRBD1 (5 bases). The CDR3 is CASSQVAQGGTGELFF. CDR3 nucleotides: TGCGCCAGCAGCCAAGTAGCTCAGGGTGGCACCGGGGAGCTGTTTTTT.